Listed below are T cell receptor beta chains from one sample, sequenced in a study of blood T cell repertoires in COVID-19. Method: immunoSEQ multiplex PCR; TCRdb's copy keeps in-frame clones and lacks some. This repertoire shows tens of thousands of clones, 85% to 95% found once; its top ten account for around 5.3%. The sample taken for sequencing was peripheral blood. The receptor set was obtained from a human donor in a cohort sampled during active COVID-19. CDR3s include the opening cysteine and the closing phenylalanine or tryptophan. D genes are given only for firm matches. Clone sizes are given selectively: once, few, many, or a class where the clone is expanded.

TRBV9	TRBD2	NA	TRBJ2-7	TGTGCCAGCAGCCCAAGGACAGCGGGGGACTACGAGCAGTACTTC	CASSPRTAGDYEQYF
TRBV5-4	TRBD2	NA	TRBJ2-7	TGTGCCAGCAGCCAGACTAGCGGGACTTCCTACGAGCAGTACTTC	CASSQTSGTSYEQYF
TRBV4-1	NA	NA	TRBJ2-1	TGCGCCAGCGGGGGGGCGGGCTCCTACAATGAGCAGTTCTTC	CASGGAGSYNEQFF
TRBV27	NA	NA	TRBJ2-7	TGTGCCAGCAGTACCCCGACAGTAGCCTACGAGCAGTACTTC	CASSTPTVAYEQYF
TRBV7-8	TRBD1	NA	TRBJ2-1	TGTGCCAGCAGCACCCCCCGGGACAGAGAAAGCTCCTACAATGAGCAGTTCTTC	CASSTPRDRESSYNEQFF
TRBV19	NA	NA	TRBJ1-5	TGTGCCAGTAGTATGTCAGGGTATCAGCCCCAGCATTTT	CASSMSGYQPQHF
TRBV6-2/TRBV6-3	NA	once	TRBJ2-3	TGTGCCAGCAGTTCGGGACTTCCAGATACGCAGTATTTT	CASSSGLPDTQYF
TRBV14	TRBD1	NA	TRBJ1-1	TGTGCCAGCAGCCAGATCCCAGGGGGCACTGAAGCTTTCTTT	CASSQIPGGTEAFF
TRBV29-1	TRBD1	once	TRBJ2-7	TGCAGCGTTCAGGACAGGGGAATAGAAAACGAGCAGTACTTC	CSVQDRGIENEQYF
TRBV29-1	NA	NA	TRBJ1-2	TGCAGCGTTGATGTTAGGGACACTAACTATGGCTACACCTTC	CSVDVRDTNYGYTF
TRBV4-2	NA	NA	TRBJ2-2	TGTGCCAGCAGCCAAGTATTCGGGAAGAGGCCCGGGGAGCTGTTTTTT	CASSQVFGKRPGELFF
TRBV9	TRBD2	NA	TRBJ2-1	TGTGCCAGCAGCGTCGGCGGGGGGCCCTACAATGAGCAGTTCTTC	CASSVGGGPYNEQFF
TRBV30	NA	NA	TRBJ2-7	TGTGCCTGGGACCGGCCTAGCTACTCCTACGAGCAGTACTTC	CAWDRPSYSYEQYF
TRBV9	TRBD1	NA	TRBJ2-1	TGTGCCAGCAGCGGAGGATATGGGACAGGGTCTTTCAATGAGCAGTTCTTC	CASSGGYGTGSFNEQFF
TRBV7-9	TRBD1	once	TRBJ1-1	TGTGCCAGCAGCTTAAGACAGGGGTTCGTGACTGAAGCTTTCTTT	CASSLRQGFVTEAFF
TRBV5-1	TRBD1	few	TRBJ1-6	TGCGCCAGCAGCTTGGCGGACAGGGATAATTCACCCCTCCACTTT	CASSLADRDNSPLHF
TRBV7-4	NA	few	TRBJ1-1	TGTGCCAGCAGCTTAGGGGGCCAGGGTTTTGACGAAGCTTTCTTT	CASSLGGQGFDEAFF
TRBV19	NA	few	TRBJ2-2	TGTGCCAGTAGTACAAACAGGGCCCCAGGGGCCGGGGAGCTGTTTTTT	CASSTNRAPGAGELFF
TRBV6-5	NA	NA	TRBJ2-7	TGTGCCAGCGGAAACAGGGAATTCCAGTACTTC	CASGNREFQYF
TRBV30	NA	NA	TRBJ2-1	TGTGCCTGGAGCGAACCGGTAGCGGATTTATACAATGAGCAGTTCTTC	CAWSEPVADLYNEQFF
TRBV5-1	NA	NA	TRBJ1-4	TGCGCCAGCAGTCCACACCGGGACTCCGATGAAAAACTGTTTTTT	CASSPHRDSDEKLFF
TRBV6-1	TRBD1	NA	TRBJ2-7	TGTGCCAGCAGTGATGAGAGGACAGGGAGCTACGAGCAGTACTTC	CASSDERTGSYEQYF
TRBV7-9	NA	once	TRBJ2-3	TGTGCCAGCAGCGTAAGTGAGTACACAGATACGCAGTATTTT	CASSVSEYTDTQYF
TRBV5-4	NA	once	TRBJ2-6	TGTGCCAGCAGCTTTGGTGGGGCTTTGAGCTCTGGGGCCAACGTCCTGACTTTC	CASSFGGALSSGANVLTF
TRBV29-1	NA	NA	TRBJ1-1	TGCAGCGTTGAGGGGGCGTTCACTGAAGCTTTCTTT	CSVEGAFTEAFF
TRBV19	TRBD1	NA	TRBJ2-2	TGTGCCAGTAGTTCCCGGGACAGGGGGTTACCGAACACCGGGGAGCTGTTTTTT	CASSSRDRGLPNTGELFF
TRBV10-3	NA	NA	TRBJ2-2	TGTGCCATCAGTGTATTTGAGGCGACCGGGGAGCTGTTTTTT	CAISVFEATGELFF
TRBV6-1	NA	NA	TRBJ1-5	TGTGCCAGCAGTGAGACCGACAGGTCCCAGCCCCAGCATTTT	CASSETDRSQPQHF
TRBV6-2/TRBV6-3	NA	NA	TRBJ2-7	TGTGCCAGCAGTTACGGGCAGGGTTCCTACGAGCAGTACTTC	CASSYGQGSYEQYF
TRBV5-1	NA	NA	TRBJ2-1	TGCGCCAGCAGCCCAATGACAGGCTCCTACAATGAGCAGTTCTTC	CASSPMTGSYNEQFF
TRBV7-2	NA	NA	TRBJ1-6	TGTGCCAGCAGCTTAGGGAGGGACGGGTCACCCCTCCACTTT	CASSLGRDGSPLHF